This T cell receptor beta chain originates from a study of Ad26.COV2.S vaccination and SARS-CoV-2 variants. Study-level information: Donor joined the COV1001 Ad26.COV2.S trial arm. Administration of Ad26.COV2.S was intramuscular, either once or twice 56 days apart. Whole-study results and caveats: In vaccinated individuals, spike-specific CD8+ and CD4+ T cell responses reportedly displayed substantial breadth.

A word on this clone: No antigen is known for it.

The CDR3 length is 16 residues. Trimming stripped 0 bases from V and 6 bases from J, with 16 bases between. Germline CDR1 and CDR2: PRHDT and FYEKMQ (reference sequence). Here immunoSEQ multiplex PCR was the method, and the copy in TCRdb shows in-frame clones only, minus some. The sample has around 310,000 clones; roughly 90% are singletons. Treatment defined: 15 to 20 received Ad26.COV2.S at low or high dose, single or two shots; several received placebo; per-sample allocation not given. Samples came from day 63 after the first vaccine or placebo injection. Its platform was an Ad26 vector, and its expressed antigen was Wuhan-strain SARS-CoV-2 spike.

The sequence came from a person aged 18-65 years who received the Ad26.COV2.S COVID-19 vaccine or a placebo. The rearrangement joins TRBV13 to TRBJ2-3; D might be TRBD2 (5 bases). Sample: peripheral blood, taken in a trial of Ad26.COV2.S vaccine versus placebo. DNA for the CDR3: TGTGCCAGCAGCTTAGGGCTCAGTTTGAGGAGGGATACGCAGTATTTT. Protein product: CASSLGLSLRRDTQYF.